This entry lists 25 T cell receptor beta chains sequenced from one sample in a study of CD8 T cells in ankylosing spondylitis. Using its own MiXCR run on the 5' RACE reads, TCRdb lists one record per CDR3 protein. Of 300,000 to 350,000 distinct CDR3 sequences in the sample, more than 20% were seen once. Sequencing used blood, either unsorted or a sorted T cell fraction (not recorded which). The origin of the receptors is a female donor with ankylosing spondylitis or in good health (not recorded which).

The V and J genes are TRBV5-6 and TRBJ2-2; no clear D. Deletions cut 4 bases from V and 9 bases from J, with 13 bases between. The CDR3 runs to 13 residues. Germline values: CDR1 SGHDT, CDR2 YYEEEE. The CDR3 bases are TGTGCCAGCAGCCCAAAGGAAGTCCGGGAGCTGTTTTTT. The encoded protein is CASSPKEVRELFF.

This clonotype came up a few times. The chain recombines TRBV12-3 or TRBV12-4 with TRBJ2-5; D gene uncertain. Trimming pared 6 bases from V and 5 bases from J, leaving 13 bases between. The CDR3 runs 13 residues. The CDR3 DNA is TGTGCCAGCAGCCGGGCCTCCGGGGAGACCCAGTACTTC. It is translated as CASSRASGETQYF.

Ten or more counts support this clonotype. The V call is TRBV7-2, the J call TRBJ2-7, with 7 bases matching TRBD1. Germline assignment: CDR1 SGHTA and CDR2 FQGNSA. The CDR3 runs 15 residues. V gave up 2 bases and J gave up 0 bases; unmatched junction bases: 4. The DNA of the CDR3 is TGTGCCAGCAGCTTAAGGGGGCTGAGCTCCTACGAGCAGTACTTC. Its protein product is CASSLRGLSSYEQYF.

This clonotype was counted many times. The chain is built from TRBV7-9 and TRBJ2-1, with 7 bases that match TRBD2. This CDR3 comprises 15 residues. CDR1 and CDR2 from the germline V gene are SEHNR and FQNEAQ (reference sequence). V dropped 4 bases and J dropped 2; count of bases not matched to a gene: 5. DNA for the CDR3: TGTGCCAGCAGCTCGGGAGGACTACCCTACAATGAGCAGTTCTTC. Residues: CASSSGGLPYNEQFF.

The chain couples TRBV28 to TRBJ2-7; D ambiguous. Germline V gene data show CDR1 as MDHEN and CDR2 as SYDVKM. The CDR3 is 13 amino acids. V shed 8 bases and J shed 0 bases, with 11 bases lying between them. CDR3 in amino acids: CASDGSPSYEQYF. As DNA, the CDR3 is TGTGCCAGCGACGGCTCTCCCTCCTACGAGCAGTACTTC.

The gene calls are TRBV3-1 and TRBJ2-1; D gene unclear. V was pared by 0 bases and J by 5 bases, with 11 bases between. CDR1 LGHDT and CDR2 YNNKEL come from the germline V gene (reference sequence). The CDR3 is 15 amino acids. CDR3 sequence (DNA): TGTGCCAGCAGCCAAGACGCCCTGGCCAACAATGAGCAGTTCTTC. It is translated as CASSQDALANNEQFF.

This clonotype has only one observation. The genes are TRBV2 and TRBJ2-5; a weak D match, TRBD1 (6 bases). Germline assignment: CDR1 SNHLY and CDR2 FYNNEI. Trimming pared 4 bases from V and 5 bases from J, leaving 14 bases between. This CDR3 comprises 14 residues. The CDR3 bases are TGTGCCAGCAGTGCGGGTGTAGGACAGGAGACCCAGTACTTC. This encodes CASSAGVGQETQYF. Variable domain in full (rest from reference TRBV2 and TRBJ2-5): EPEVTQTPSHQVTQMGQEVILRCVPISNHLYFYWYRQILGQKVEFLVSFYNNEISEKSEIFDDQFSVERPDGSNFTLKIRSTKLEDSAMYFCASSAGVGQETQYFGPGTRLLVL.

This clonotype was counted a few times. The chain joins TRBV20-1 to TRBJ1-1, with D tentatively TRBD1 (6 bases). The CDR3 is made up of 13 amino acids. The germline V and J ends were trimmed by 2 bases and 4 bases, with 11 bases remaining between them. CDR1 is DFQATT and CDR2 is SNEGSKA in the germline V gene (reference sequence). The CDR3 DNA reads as TGCAGTGCTAGAACGGACAGATTCACTGAAGCTTTCTTT. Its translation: CSARTDRFTEAFF.

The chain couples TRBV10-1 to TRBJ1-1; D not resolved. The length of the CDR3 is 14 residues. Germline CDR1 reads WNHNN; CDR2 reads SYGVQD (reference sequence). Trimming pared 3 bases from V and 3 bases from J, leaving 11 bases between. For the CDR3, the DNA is TGCGCCAGCAGTGATTCCTTCGGAGACACTGAAGCTTTCTTT. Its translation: CASSDSFGDTEAFF.

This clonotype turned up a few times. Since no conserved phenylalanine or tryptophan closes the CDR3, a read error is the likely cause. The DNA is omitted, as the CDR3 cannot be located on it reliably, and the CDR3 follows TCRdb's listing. CDR3 sequence: CSAGQWEL. The chain carries TRBV20-1 and TRBJ1-1. Germline V gives CDR1 DFQATT, CDR2 SNEGSKA (reference sequence). The CDR3 sequence runs 8 residues, both termini included.

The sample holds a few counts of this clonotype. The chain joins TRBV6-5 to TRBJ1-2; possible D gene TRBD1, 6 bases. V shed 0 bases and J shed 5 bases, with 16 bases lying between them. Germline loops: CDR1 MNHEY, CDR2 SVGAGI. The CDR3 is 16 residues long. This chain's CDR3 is CASSYSKGTGTYGYTF. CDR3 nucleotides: TGTGCCAGCAGTTACTCGAAGGGAACAGGGACGTATGGCTACACCTTC.

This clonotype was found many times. In DNA form, the CDR3 reads TGTGCCAGCAGCCAAGGGACTAGCGTTTTCGTAAACTCCTACGAGCAGTACTTC. It encodes CASSQGTSVFVNSYEQYF. The chain combines TRBV5-6 with TRBJ2-7; 10 positions match TRBD2. V lost 4 bases and J lost 0; bases outside the gene matches: 13. This CDR3 has 18 amino acids. Germline CDR1 and CDR2: SGHDT and YYEEEE.

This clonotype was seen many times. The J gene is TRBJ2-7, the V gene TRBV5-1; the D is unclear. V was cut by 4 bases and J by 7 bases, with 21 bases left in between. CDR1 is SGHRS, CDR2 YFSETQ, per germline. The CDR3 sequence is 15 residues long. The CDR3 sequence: CASSPRFRKVSEQYF. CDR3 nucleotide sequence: TGCGCCAGCAGCCCCCGATTTCGCAAGGTCAGTGAGCAGTACTTC.

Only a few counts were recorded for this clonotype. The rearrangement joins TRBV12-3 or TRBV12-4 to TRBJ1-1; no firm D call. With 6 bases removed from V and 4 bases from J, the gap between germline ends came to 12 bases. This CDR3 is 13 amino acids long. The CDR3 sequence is CASSESSGTEAFF. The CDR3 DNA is TGTGCCAGCAGCGAATCGAGCGGCACTGAAGCTTTCTTT.

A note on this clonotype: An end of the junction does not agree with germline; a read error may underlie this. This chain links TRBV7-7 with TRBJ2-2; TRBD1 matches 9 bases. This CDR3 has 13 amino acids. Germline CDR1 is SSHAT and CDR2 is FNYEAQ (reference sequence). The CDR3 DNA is TGTGCTAGCAGGGGGACAGGGCCCGGGGAGCTGTTTTTT. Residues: CASRGTGPGELFF.

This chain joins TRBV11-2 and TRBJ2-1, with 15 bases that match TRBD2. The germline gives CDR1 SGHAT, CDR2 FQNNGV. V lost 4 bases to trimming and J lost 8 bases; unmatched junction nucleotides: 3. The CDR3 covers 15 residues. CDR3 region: CASSWGLAGGDEQFF. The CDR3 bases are TGTGCCAGCAGCTGGGGACTAGCGGGAGGCGATGAGCAGTTCTTC.

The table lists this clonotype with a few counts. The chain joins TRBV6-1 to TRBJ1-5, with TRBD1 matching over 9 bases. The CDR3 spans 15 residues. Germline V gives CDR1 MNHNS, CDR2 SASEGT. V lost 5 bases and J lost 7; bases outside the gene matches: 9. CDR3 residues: CASSPLQGQGQPQHF. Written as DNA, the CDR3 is TGTGCCAGCAGTCCCCTCCAGGGACAGGGACAGCCCCAGCATTTT.

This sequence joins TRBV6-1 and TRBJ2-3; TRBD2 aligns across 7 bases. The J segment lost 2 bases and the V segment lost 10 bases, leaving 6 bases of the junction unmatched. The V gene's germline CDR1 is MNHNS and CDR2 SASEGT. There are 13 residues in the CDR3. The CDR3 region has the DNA TGTGCCACTTCGCGGGGGACCACAGATACGCAGTATTTT. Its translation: CATSRGTTDTQYF.

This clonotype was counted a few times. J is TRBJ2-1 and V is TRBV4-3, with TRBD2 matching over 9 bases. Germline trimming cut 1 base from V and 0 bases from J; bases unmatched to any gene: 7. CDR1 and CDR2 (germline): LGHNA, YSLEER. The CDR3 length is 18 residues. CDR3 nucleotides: TGCGCCAGCAGCCAAGGTCCTAGCGGGGATAGCTCCTACAATGAGCAGTTCTTC. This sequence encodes CASSQGPSGDSSYNEQFF.

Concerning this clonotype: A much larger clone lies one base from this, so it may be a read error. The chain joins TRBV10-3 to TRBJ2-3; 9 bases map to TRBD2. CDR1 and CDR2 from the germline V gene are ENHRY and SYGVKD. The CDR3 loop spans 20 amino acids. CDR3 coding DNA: TGTACCATCAGTGAGTCGTGGGGTTCCGGGACTAGCACGAGCACAGATACGCAGTATTTT. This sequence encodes CTISESWGSGTSTSTDTQYF.

The CDR3: CASSEERDYNEQFF. The CDR3 DNA is TGCGCCAGCAGTGAAGAGCGGGACTACAATGAGCAGTTCTTC. The V gene is TRBV10-2, the J gene TRBJ2-1; 7 nucleotides match TRBD2. J lost 3 bases, V lost 3 bases, and 2 bases had no gene match. Germline CDR1 and CDR2: WSHSY and SAAADI. This CDR3 comprises 14 residues.

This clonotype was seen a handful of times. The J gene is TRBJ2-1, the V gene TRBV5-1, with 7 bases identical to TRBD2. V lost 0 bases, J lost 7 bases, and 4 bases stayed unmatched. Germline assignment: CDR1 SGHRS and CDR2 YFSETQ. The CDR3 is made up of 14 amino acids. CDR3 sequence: CASSLVAGLNEQFF. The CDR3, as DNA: TGCGCCAGCAGCTTGGTAGCGGGTCTGAATGAGCAGTTCTTC. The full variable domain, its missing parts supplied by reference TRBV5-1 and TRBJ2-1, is KAGVTQTPRYLIKTRGQQVTLSCSPISGHRSVSWYQQTPGQGLQFLFEYFSETQRNKGNFPGRFSGRQFSNSRSEMNVSTLELGDSALYLCASSLVAGLNEQFFGPGTRLTVL.

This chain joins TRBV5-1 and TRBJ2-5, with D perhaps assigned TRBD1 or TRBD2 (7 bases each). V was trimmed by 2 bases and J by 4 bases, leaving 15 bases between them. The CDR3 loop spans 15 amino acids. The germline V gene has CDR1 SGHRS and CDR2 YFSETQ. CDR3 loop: CASSLRQGEGETQYF. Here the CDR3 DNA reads TGCGCCAGCAGCTTACGGCAGGGGGAGGGAGAGACCCAGTACTTC.

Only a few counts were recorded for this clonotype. The DNA for the CDR3 is TGCAGTGCGAGGTCCACTACTCCTCAGGGCGGGGAGCTGTTTTTT. It codes for CSARSTTPQGGELFF. The V and J genes are TRBV20-1 and TRBJ2-2, with D maybe TRBD1 (5 bases). V lost 6 bases to trimming and J lost 7 bases, with 21 bases between them. Looked up from germline, CDR1 is DFQATT and CDR2 is SNEGSKA (reference sequence). This CDR3 spans 15 amino acids.

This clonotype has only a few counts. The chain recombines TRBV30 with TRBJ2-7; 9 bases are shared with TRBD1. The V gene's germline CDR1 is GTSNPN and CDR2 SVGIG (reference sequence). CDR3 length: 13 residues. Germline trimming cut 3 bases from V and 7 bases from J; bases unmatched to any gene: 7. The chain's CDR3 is CAWRIGDRGEQYF. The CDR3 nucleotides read TGTGCCTGGAGGATCGGCGACAGGGGGGAGCAGTACTTC.